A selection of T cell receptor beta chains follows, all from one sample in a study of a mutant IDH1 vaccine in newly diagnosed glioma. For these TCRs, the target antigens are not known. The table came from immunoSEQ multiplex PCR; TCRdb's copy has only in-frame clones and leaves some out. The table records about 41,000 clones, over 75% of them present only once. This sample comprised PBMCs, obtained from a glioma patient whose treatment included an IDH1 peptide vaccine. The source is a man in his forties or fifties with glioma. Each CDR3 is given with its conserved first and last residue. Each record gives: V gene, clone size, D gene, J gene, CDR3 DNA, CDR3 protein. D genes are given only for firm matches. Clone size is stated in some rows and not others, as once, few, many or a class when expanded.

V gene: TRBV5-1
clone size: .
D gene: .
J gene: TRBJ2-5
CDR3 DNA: TGCGCCAGCAGGGCCGGCAGGAGGGAAGAGACCCAGTACTTC
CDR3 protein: CASRAGRREETQYF

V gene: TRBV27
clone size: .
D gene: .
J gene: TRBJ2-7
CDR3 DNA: TGTGCCAGCAGTACAGGGAGCGAGCAGTACTTC
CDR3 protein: CASSTGSEQYF

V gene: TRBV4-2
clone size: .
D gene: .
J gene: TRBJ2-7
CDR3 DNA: TGTGCCAGCAGCCAAGAAAGGAACCTACGAGTTGAGTACTTC
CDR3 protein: CASSQERNLRVEYF

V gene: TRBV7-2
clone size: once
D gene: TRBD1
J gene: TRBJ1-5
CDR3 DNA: TGTGCCAGCAGCCTCGGGACAGGGAGGCATCAGCCCCAGCATTTT
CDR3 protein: CASSLGTGRHQPQHF

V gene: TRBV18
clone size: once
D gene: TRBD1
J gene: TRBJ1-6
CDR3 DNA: TGTGCCAGCTCACCGTTCCCGGGACAGGGAGGAAACTCACCCCTCCACTTT
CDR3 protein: CASSPFPGQGGNSPLHF

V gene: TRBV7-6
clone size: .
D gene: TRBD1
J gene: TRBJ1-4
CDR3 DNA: TGTGCCAGCAGCTTGAGGACAGGGGAGGCTGAAAAACTGTTTTTT
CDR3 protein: CASSLRTGEAEKLFF

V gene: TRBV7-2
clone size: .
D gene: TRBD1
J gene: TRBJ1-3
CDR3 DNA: TGTGCCAGCAGCTTAGTCGGACAGGGAAGCACCATATATTTT
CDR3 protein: CASSLVGQGSTIYF

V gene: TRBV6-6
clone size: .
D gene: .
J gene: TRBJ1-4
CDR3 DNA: TGTGCCAGCACCAGGGGACGGGACGAAAAACTGTTTTTT
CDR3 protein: CASTRGRDEKLFF

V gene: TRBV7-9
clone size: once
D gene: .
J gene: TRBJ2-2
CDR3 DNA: TGTGCCAGCAGCTCACGGGTTGGGGAGCTGTTTTTT
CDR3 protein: CASSSRVGELFF

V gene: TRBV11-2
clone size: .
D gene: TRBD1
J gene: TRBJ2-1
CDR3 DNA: TGTGCCAGCAGCGTGGGACAGGGTTTCTACAATGAGCAGTTCTTC
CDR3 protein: CASSVGQGFYNEQFF

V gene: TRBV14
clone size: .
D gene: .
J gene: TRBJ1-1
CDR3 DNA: TGTGCCAGCAGCCAAGAAAGGGGATCCGGGACTGAAGCTTTCTTT
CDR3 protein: CASSQERGSGTEAFF

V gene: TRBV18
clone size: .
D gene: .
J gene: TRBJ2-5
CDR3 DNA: TGTGCCAGCTCTCGTAAGGAGACCCAGTACTTC
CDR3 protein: CASSRKETQYF